This T cell receptor (beta chain) was identified during a study of regulatory T cells in long-lasting Graves disease. Documented time point: persistent/refractory GD, antithyroid drugs over 5 years with positive TRAb. Making the TCR library involved RNA that had been extracted from PBMCs. This clonotype was seen many times. The target antigen is unknown. Findings and caveats of the study: Patients with persistent disease shared some 2,900 public clonotypes, outpacing the roughly 1,000 shared by new patients. It was peripheral blood alone, not thyroid tissue, that was studied.

V dropped 7 bases and J dropped 7 bases, with 16 bases sitting between them. This CDR3 is built from 13 residues. Relying on iRepertoire HTBI primers and Arm-PCR of CDR3 regions, the team built TCR beta libraries. Each CDR3 protein gets one entry after TCRdb re-called the multiplex PCR reads with MiXCR. The data show some 370,000 distinct CDR3 sequences, approximately 25% seen once. The genes are TRBV12-3 or TRBV12-4 and TRBJ2-5; a possible D gene is TRBD2 (6 bases). The sample consisted of peripheral blood mononuclear cells (PBMCs), taken when the disease was refractory, from a patient treated with antithyroid drugs. This clonotype was obtained from a middle-aged woman with Graves disease. CDR3 region: CASTQIGGLTQYF. The CDR3 bases are TGTGCCAGCACTCAAATAGGAGGGTTGACCCAGTACTTC.